Below, 4 T cell receptor beta chains from the same sample are listed, as sequenced in a study of T cells in localized non-small cell lung cancer. The repertoire was sequenced with immunoSEQ multiplex PCR; TCRdb's copy has only in-frame clones and lacks some. This table has 1,200 or so clones, 30% to 40% appearing once. The sequencing used lung tumor tissue, collected before any cancer treatment. The receptors stem from a male donor aged 60 or older with stage III lung adenocarcinoma.

V is TRBV9 and J is TRBJ2-1, with TRBD2 as a possible D gene (6 bases). Germline CDR1 SGDLS, CDR2 YYNGEE. V gave up 5 bases and J gave up 9 bases, with 18 bases separating them. The CDR3 totals 14 residues. CDR3 region: CASSSEFLGGEQFF. CDR3 DNA sequence: TGTGCCAGCAGTTCTGAGTTCTTGGGGGGTGAGCAGTTCTTC.

The rearrangement joins TRBV15 to TRBJ2-7; D may be TRBD1 or TRBD2 (7 bases each). Germline V gives CDR1 LNHNV, CDR2 YYDKDF (reference sequence). There are 15 residues in the CDR3. The germline V and J ends were trimmed by 3 bases and 4 bases, with 16 bases remaining between them. In DNA form, the CDR3 reads TGTGCCACCAGCAGGCGGACAGGACTAGGATACGAGCAGTACTTC. It codes for CATSRRTGLGYEQYF.

V usage is TRBV18 and J usage is TRBJ2-7; 9 bases are a match to TRBD1. This CDR3 region has 18 residues. Germline CDR1 reads KGHSH; CDR2 reads LQKENI. V shed 4 bases and J 3 bases; nucleotides not matched to a gene: 16. The CDR3 here is CASSLTGQGSPIIYEQYF. The CDR3 DNA is TGTGCCAGCTCACTAACCGGACAGGGGTCGCCAATCATCTACGAGCAGTACTTC.

The chain couples TRBV30 to TRBJ1-5, with D possibly matching TRBD1 (5 bases). The germline V and J ends were trimmed by 1 base and 7 bases, with 11 bases remaining between them. This CDR3 is built from 13 residues. CDR1 is GTSNPN, CDR2 SVGIG, per germline (reference sequence). Here the CDR3 DNA reads TGTGCCTGGAGTGGCGGGGGGAACCAGCCCCAGCATTTT. Translated: CAWSGGGNQPQHF.